Listed here are 27 T cell receptor beta chains from one sample, sequenced in a study of shared clonotypes between healthy human individuals. The method was immunoSEQ multiplex PCR; TCRdb's version includes in-frame clones alone and lacks a portion of them. The sample has about 1.1 million clones; 60% to 85% are singletons. The specimen was memory CD4+ T cells from PBMCs. The subset here: CD45RA-negative fraction. Every receptor here comes from a young man in good health. Some clones in this sample may be carry-over from other donors' samples.

The chain has TRBV10-3 and TRBJ1-2; D might be TRBD1 (6 bases). Germline lookup yields CDR1 ENHRY and CDR2 SYGVKD. With 6 bases removed from V and 0 bases from J, the gap between germline ends came to 14 bases. There are 15 residues in the CDR3. The CDR3, as DNA: TGTGCCATCAGCGTCAAGGGGGAACCTAACTATGGCTACACCTTC. Protein sequence: CAISVKGEPNYGYTF.

V and J are TRBV6-1 and TRBJ1-5; TRBD1 matches 10 bases. CDR1 and CDR2 (germline): MNHNS, SASEGT. V lost 6 bases to trimming and J lost 3 bases; unmatched junction nucleotides: 5. This CDR3 is 15 amino acids long. In DNA form, the CDR3 reads TGTGCCAGCAGAGGACAGGGGGTTCTCAATCAGCCCCAGCATTTT. This sequence encodes CASRGQGVLNQPQHF.

This clone was seen ten or more times. The sample carries other DNA sequences with the same CDR3. The CDR3 DNA is TGTGCCAGCATACGGGAGTCTGGGGCCAACGTCCTGACTTTC. This translates into CASIRESGANVLTF. J is TRBJ2-6 and V is TRBV2, with a tentative D call TRBD2 (6 bases). Germline V gene data show CDR1 as SNHLY and CDR2 as FYNNEI. V was cut by 7 bases and J by 1 base, with 8 bases left in between. The CDR3 runs 14 residues.

The chain employs TRBV11-2 and TRBJ1-4; perhaps TRBD1 as D (6 bases). Germline V gene sequence: CDR1 SGHAT, CDR2 FQNNGV. The CDR3 loop spans 16 amino acids. Trimming cost V 5 bases and J 5 bases, with 18 bases left between them. In nucleotides, the CDR3 is TGTGCCAGCAGCGCGCGCCGACAGGCGGAAAATGAAAAACTGTTTTTT. Its protein is CASSARRQAENEKLFF.

The chain has TRBV14 and TRBJ2-7, with 7 bases fitting TRBD2. V lost 4 bases, J lost 4 bases, and 10 bases stayed unmatched. Germline CDR1 and CDR2: SGHDN and FVKESK. The CDR3 spans 15 residues. CDR3 loop: CASSPWGGRGYEQYF. The CDR3, as DNA: TGTGCCAGCAGCCCGTGGGGCGGGAGAGGTTACGAGCAGTACTTC.

The sample holds a few counts of this clone. V and J are TRBV9 and TRBJ1-4, with D possibly matching TRBD1 (6 bases). This CDR3 has 15 residues. V gave up 0 bases and J gave up 6 bases, with 12 bases separating them. Looked up from germline, CDR1 is SGDLS and CDR2 is YYNGEE. The CDR3 protein is CASSVVGAPDEKLFF. CDR3 DNA sequence: TGTGCCAGCAGCGTAGTGGGGGCGCCTGATGAAAAACTGTTTTTT.

CDR3: CASSTRSGPDTGELFF. DNA of the CDR3: TGTGCCAGCAGCACCCGTAGCGGACCCGACACCGGGGAGCTGTTTTTT. The J gene is TRBJ2-2, the V gene TRBV7-9, with D possibly TRBD2 on 6 matching bases. Germline values: CDR1 SEHNR, CDR2 FQNEAQ (reference sequence). Between the trimmed V and J ends, which lost 5 bases and 3 bases, there was a span of 16 bases. The CDR3 is 16 amino acids.

The chain employs TRBV29-1 and TRBJ2-1, with TRBD2 matching over 7 bases. The CDR3 has 14 amino acids. Germline V lookup: CDR1 SQVTM, CDR2 ANQGSEA. The J segment lost 2 bases and the V segment lost 4 bases, leaving 5 bases of the junction unmatched. The CDR3, as DNA: TGCAGCGTTGGACCTAGCGGCACCTACAATGAGCAGTTCTTC. Amino acids: CSVGPSGTYNEQFF.

V gene TRBV19 combines with J gene TRBJ2-3, with D hard to call. V shed 3 bases and J shed 3 bases, with 4 bases lying between them. Germline CDR1 and CDR2: LNHDA and SQIVND (reference sequence). The CDR3 has 12 residues. This CDR3 is CASSIYTDTQYF. CDR3 nucleotide sequence: TGTGCCAGTAGTATTTATACAGATACGCAGTATTTT.

The chain uses TRBV11-3 and TRBJ2-7; the D gene is possibly TRBD1 (5 bases). The CDR3 contains 12 residues. The germline V gene has CDR1 SGHNT and CDR2 YENEEA. V lost 8 bases and J lost 4, with 12 bases in between. CDR3 nucleotides: TGTGCCAGCTCCACCAGGGATTACGAGCAGTACTTC. Its translation: CASSTRDYEQYF.

The chain has TRBV18 and TRBJ2-1; 12 bases align to TRBD2. J was trimmed by 7 bases and V by 0 bases; bases with no gene match: 7. The CDR3 contains 17 residues. From germline, CDR1 is KGHSH and CDR2 LQKENI. The CDR3 sequence: CASSPPGLAGIGNEQFF. CDR3 coding DNA: TGTGCCAGCTCACCACCGGGACTAGCGGGTATTGGGAATGAGCAGTTCTTC.

This chain links TRBV11-2 with TRBJ1-5, with D tentatively TRBD1 (5 bases). CDR1 is SGHAT, CDR2 FQNNGV, per germline. The CDR3 spans 16 residues. Deletions cut 0 bases from V and 1 base from J, with 10 bases between. The CDR3 coding sequence is TGTGCCAGCAGCTTAGATGGAGCAGGGAGCAATCAGCCCCAGCATTTT. Translating gives CASSLDGAGSNQPQHF. Full variable domain (rest looked up from reference TRBV11-2 and TRBJ1-5): EAGVAQSPRYKIIEKRQSVAFWCNPISGHATLYWYQQILGQGPKLLIQFQNNGVVDDSQLPKDRFSAERLKGVDSTLKIQPAKLEDSAVYLCASSLDGAGSNQPQHFGDGTRLSIL.

The chain recombines TRBV14 with TRBJ1-5; 7 nucleotides agree with TRBD1. The CDR3 covers 13 residues. J was trimmed by 5 bases and V by 5 bases; bases with no gene match: 3. The germline CDR1 and CDR2 sequences are SGHDN and FVKESK. The CDR3 here is CASSSGQDQPQHF. The DNA for the CDR3 is TGTGCCAGCAGCTCCGGACAGGATCAGCCCCAGCATTTT.

CDR3 sequence reads: CASSLFGEIYEQYF. The CDR3 bases are TGCGCCAGCAGCTTGTTCGGGGAGATCTACGAGCAGTACTTC. V and J are TRBV5-1 and TRBJ2-7; tentatively, D is TRBD2 (5 bases). The germline V and J ends were trimmed by 1 base and 3 bases, with 11 bases remaining between them. The germline CDR1 and CDR2 sequences are SGHRS and YFSETQ. The CDR3 is 14 residues long.

V usage is TRBV7-6 and J usage is TRBJ1-1, with 9 nucleotides matching TRBD1. J lost 10 bases, V lost 0 bases, and 9 bases had no gene match. The CDR3 runs to 15 residues. Per the germline V gene, CDR1 is SGHVS and CDR2 is FNYEAQ. CDR3 nucleotide sequence: TGTGCCAGCAGCTTAGCGGGACAGGGTAGTTCGCGAGCTTTCTTT. Its protein product is CASSLAGQGSSRAFF.

This clone was counted only a few times. This chain links TRBV4-1 with TRBJ1-5; possible D gene TRBD1, 5 bases. Germline-derived CDR1 and CDR2 are MGHRA and YSYEKL. CDR3 length: 15 amino acids. Trimming left V 0 bases short and J 6 bases short, with 12 bases between. In DNA, the CDR3 is TGCGCCAGCAGCCAAGATCTAGGGGTATTTCAGCCCCAGCATTTT. Translation: CASSQDLGVFQPQHF.

The chain couples TRBV7-2 to TRBJ1-2, with D tentatively TRBD1 (5 bases). The germline CDR1 and CDR2 sequences are SGHTA and FQGNSA. The CDR3 has 15 amino acids. Trimming pared 1 base from V and 4 bases from J, leaving 13 bases between. CDR3 sequence (DNA): TGTGCCAGCAGCTTAGAGGTGGGACGGGGCTATGGCTACACCTTC. Translated, it gives CASSLEVGRGYGYTF.

The rearrangement uses TRBV6-6 and TRBJ1-1; a weak D match, TRBD1 (5 bases). The CDR3 contains 14 residues. Germline assignment: CDR1 MNHNY and CDR2 SVGAGI (reference sequence). V was pared by 7 bases and J by 4 bases, with 16 bases between. CDR3 sequence reads: CASNDQGRGTEAFF. Written as DNA, the CDR3 is TGTGCCAGCAACGATCAGGGTAGGGGCACTGAAGCTTTCTTT.

The chain links TRBV14 to TRBJ1-1; D gene uncertain. Trimming took 3 bases from V and 0 from J, leaving 5 bases between them. CDR3 size: 13 residues. Germline V gives CDR1 SGHDN, CDR2 FVKESK. CDR3 nucleotide sequence: TGTGCCAGCAGCCAGATCATGAACACTGAAGCTTTCTTT. Translated: CASSQIMNTEAFF.

As regards this clone: This likely came from a read error, as a far larger clone is one base away. The V call is TRBV7-9, the J call TRBJ2-2, with D possibly matching TRBD1 (6 bases). V was pared by 7 bases and J by 2 bases, with 11 bases between. Germline loops: CDR1 SEHNR, CDR2 FQNEAQ (reference sequence). The CDR3 is 14 residues long. CDR3 coding DNA: TGTGCCAGCACGGGGACAACTAACACCGGGGAGCTGTTTTTT. Translation: CASTGTTNTGELFF. Using reference TRBV7-9 and TRBJ2-2 for the parts outside the CDR3, the full variable domain is DTGVSQNPRHKITKRGQNVTFRCDPISEHNRLYWYRQTLGQGPEFLTYFQNEAQLEKSRLLSDRFSAERPKGSFSTLEIQRTEQGDSAMYLCASTGTTNTGELFFGEGSRLTVL.

J is TRBJ1-1 and V is TRBV20-1; D is ambiguous. V lost 4 bases and J lost 10, with 10 bases in between. The CDR3 totals 10 residues. Germline CDR1 and CDR2: DFQATT and SNEGSKA (reference sequence). The DNA for the CDR3 is TGCAGTGCTACCGGATCGGGAGCTTTCTTT. This translates into CSATGSGAFF.

This clone showed up just a few times. J is TRBJ2-2 and V is TRBV4-3; no clear D gene. Germline V gene data show CDR1 as LGHNA and CDR2 as YSLEER. Trimming cost V 0 bases and J 7 bases, with 3 bases left between them. CDR3 length equals 12 residues. CDR3: CASSQDGGELFF. The CDR3, as DNA: TGCGCCAGCAGCCAAGATGGCGGGGAGCTGTTTTTT.

The chain is built from TRBV5-1 and TRBJ2-7; D is ambiguous. Per the germline V gene, CDR1 is SGHRS and CDR2 is YFSETQ. The CDR3 extends over 14 amino acids. Trimming removed 4 bases at V and 0 bases at J, with 11 bases between. Here the CDR3 DNA reads TGCGCCAGCAGCCCGAGTCCTACCTCCTACGAGCAGTACTTC. Residues: CASSPSPTSYEQYF.

This chain joins TRBV29-1 and TRBJ2-1; no firm D call. The V end lost 0 bases, the J end lost 12 bases, and 12 bases lay between the germline ends. This CDR3 has 12 residues. Per the germline V gene, CDR1 is SQVTM and CDR2 is ANQGSEA. The CDR3 DNA is TGCAGCGTTGAAGATCTTCAAGTGTGGCAGTTCTTC. Protein product: CSVEDLQVWQFF.

This clone was observed a handful of times. Here the CDR3 DNA reads TGTGCCAGCAGCCGAGAGTCTCTCCCGGATCAGCCCCAGCATTTT. This translates into CASSRESLPDQPQHF. The chain employs TRBV4-2 and TRBJ1-5, with D unresolved. Germline V gene sequence: CDR1 LGHNA, CDR2 YNFKEQ. V lost 4 bases and J lost 5, with 15 bases in between. The CDR3 extends over 15 amino acids.

The chain uses TRBV7-2 and TRBJ2-2; tentatively, D is TRBD2 (6 bases). The V end was cut by 3 bases, the J end by 4 bases, with 9 bases between. The CDR3 runs 14 residues. Germline loops: CDR1 SGHTA, CDR2 FQGNSA. The CDR3 is CASSFGSFTGELFF. In nucleotides, the CDR3 is TGTGCCAGCAGCTTCGGGAGTTTCACCGGGGAGCTGTTTTTT.

This sequence joins TRBV29-1 and TRBJ1-1, with D perhaps matching TRBD1 (6 bases). The germline V gene has CDR1 SQVTM and CDR2 ANQGSEA. V gave up 5 bases and J gave up 6 bases, with 13 bases separating them. The CDR3 has 12 residues. CDR3 sequence: CSVRGLRSEAFF. The DNA of the CDR3 is TGCAGCGTTCGGGGGCTCCGATCTGAAGCTTTCTTT.